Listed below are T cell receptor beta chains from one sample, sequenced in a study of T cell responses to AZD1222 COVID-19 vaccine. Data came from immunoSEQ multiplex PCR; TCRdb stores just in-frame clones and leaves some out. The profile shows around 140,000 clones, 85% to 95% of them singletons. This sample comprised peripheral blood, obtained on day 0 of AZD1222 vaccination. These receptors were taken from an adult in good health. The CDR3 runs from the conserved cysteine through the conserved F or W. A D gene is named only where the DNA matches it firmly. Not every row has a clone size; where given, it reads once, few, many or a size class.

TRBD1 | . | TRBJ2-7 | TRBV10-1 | CASSESSGGSF | TGCGCCAGCAGTGAGTCTTCAGGGGGCAGCTTC
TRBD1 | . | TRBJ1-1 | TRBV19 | CASSPGTGVTEAFF | TGTGCCAGTAGTCCCGGGACAGGGGTGACTGAAGCTTTCTTT
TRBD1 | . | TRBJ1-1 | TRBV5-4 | CASRLGQGAPDTEAFF | TGTGCCAGCAGGCTGGGACAGGGGGCGCCGGACACTGAAGCTTTCTTT
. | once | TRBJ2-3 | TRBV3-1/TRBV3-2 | CASSHSQGTQYF | TGTGCCAGCAGCCACTCACAGGGTACGCAGTATTTT
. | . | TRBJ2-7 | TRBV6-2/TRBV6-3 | CASSYLLDSPYEQYF | TGTGCCAGCAGTTACCTCCTTGACAGCCCCTACGAGCAGTACTTC
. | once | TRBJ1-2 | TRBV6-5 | CASSTGRGGNYGYTF | TGTGCCAGCAGTACCGGGAGGGGGGGAAACTATGGCTACACCTTC
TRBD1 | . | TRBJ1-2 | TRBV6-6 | CASRDTGTAYGYTF | TGTGCCAGCAGAGACACCGGGACAGCTTATGGCTACACCTTC
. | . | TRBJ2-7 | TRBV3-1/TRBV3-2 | CASSQESRAYEQYF | TGTGCCAGCAGCCAAGAAAGTAGGGCCTACGAGCAGTACTTC
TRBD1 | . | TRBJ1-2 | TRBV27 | CASSQNGQDYGYTF | TGTGCCAGCAGTCAGAATGGACAGGACTATGGCTACACCTTC
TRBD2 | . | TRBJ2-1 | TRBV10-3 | CATTSGGANEQFF | TGTGCCACCACTAGCGGGGGGGCCAATGAGCAGTTCTTC
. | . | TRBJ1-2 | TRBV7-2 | CASSNGRLYGYTF | TGTGCCAGCAGCAATGGACGCCTCTATGGCTACACCTTC
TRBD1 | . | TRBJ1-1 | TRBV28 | CASIPGGANTEAFF | TGTGCCAGCATCCCAGGGGGCGCGAACACTGAAGCTTTCTTT
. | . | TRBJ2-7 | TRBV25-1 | CASSESYEQYF | TGTGCCAGCAGTGAATCATACGAGCAGTACTTC
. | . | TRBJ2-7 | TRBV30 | CAWNVNWGGEQYF | TGTGCCTGGAATGTTAACTGGGGAGGCGAGCAGTACTTC
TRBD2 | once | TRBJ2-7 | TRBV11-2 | CASSTGASGRGDEQYF | TGTGCCAGCAGCACAGGAGCTAGCGGGAGAGGGGACGAGCAGTACTTC
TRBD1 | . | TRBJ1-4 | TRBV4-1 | CASSQERDSWEKLFF | TGCGCCAGCAGCCAAGAGAGGGACAGCTGGGAAAAACTGTTTTTT
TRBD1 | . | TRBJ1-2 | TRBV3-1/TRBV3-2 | CASSPGTGDGYTF | TGTGCCAGCAGCCCGGGGACAGGGGACGGCTACACCTTC
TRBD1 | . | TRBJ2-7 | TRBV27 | CASSLTGGYEQYF | TGTGCCAGCAGTTTAACAGGGGGCTACGAGCAGTACTTC
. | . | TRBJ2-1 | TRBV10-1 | CASSDPSRGEQFF | TGCGCCAGCAGTGACCCCTCGAGGGGTGAGCAGTTCTTC
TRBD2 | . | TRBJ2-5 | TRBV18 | CASSKLTSGLQETQYF | TGTGCCAGCTCTAAGTTGACTAGCGGGCTCCAAGAGACCCAGTACTTC
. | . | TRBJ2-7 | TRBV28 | CASNSQSYEQYF | TGTGCCAGCAACTCACAATCCTACGAGCAGTACTTC
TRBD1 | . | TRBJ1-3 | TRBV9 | CASSVSGDRGNTIYF | TGTGCCAGCAGCGTGAGTGGGGACAGGGGAAACACCATATATTTT
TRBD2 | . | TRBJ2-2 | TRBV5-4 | CASSLGAGGPTGELFF | TGTGCCAGCAGCTTGGGAGCGGGAGGCCCCACCGGGGAGCTGTTTTTT
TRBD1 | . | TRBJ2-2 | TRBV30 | CAWSVSQGAGELFF | TGTGCCTGGAGTGTATCCCAGGGGGCCGGGGAGCTGTTTTTT
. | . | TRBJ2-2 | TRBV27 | CASSFWRVQNTGELFF | TGTGCCAGCAGTTTCTGGAGGGTCCAGAACACCGGGGAGCTGTTTTTT
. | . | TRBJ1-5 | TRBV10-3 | CAISERGVGGNQPQHF | TGTGCCATCAGTGAGAGGGGGGTCGGAGGCAATCAGCCCCAGCATTTT
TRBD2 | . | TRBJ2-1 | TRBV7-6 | CASSLSRLTSGDMRQFF | TGTGCCAGCAGCTTAAGTAGACTGACTAGCGGGGACATGAGGCAGTTCTTC
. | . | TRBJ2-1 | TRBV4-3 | CASSQALFEEQFF | TGCGCCAGCAGCCAGGCCCTCTTTGAGGAGCAGTTCTTC
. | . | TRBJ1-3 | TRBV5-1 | CASSLGTSGNTIYF | TGCGCCAGCAGCCTAGGGACTTCTGGAAACACCATATATTTT
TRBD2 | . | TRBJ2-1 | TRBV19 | CASKQREGPEQFF | TGTGCCAGCAAACAGCGGGAGGGCCCTGAGCAGTTCTTC
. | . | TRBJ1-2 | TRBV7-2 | CASRIRPRGGDANYGYTF | TGTGCCAGCAGGATCCGCCCTCGGGGCGGAGACGCTAACTATGGCTACACCTTC
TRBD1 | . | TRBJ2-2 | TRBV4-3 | CASSQEAVTGSNTGELFF | TGCGCCAGCAGCCAAGAGGCTGTGACAGGGTCGAACACCGGGGAGCTGTTTTTT
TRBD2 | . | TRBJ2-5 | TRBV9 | CASSSAGGRGETQYF | TGTGCCAGCAGCTCAGCGGGGGGGCGCGGAGAGACCCAGTACTTC